This entry lists 7 T cell receptor beta chains sequenced from one sample in a study of blood T cell repertoires in COVID-19. TCRdb's table, derived via immunoSEQ multiplex PCR, lists solely in-frame clones and lacks some. The table records under 300,000 clones, roughly 88% of them present only once. Input material: PBMCs or T cells enriched from blood (not recorded which). Source of these receptors: a woman between 25 and 40 years old who had recovered from COVID-19.

Here the CDR3 reads CASSPPGGYTF. For the CDR3, the DNA is TGTGCCAGCAGCCCCCCGGGAGGCTACACCTTC. The chain links TRBV28 to TRBJ1-2, with no clear D. Germline assignment: CDR1 MDHEN and CDR2 SYDVKM. Trimming took 6 bases from V and 8 from J, leaving 10 bases between them. The CDR3 runs 11 residues.

This sequence joins TRBV4-3 and TRBJ2-3; the match to TRBD2 covers 9 bases. CDR1 is LGHNA and CDR2 is YSLEER in the germline V gene. The CDR3 is 18 amino acids. J gave up 4 bases and V 0 bases, and 11 bases lay outside the gene matches. CDR3 sequence reads: CASSQDGQRGAVADTQYF. The CDR3 coding sequence is TGCGCCAGCAGCCAAGATGGGCAGCGGGGGGCCGTGGCAGATACGCAGTATTTT.

The gene calls are TRBV7-9 and TRBJ2-3; perhaps TRBD2 as D (6 bases). This CDR3 spans 15 amino acids. Germline V lookup: CDR1 SEHNR, CDR2 FQNEAQ (reference sequence). The V end lost 1 base, the J end lost 2 bases, and 10 bases lay between the germline ends. This chain's CDR3 is CASSLEGTSTDTQYF. The CDR3, as DNA: TGTGCCAGCAGCTTAGAAGGGACTTCCACAGATACGCAGTATTTT.

This sequence joins TRBV30 and TRBJ1-6; D is unresolved. Germline CDR1 is GTSNPN and CDR2 is SVGIG (reference sequence). V lost 1 base, J lost 5 bases, and 15 bases lay in between. This CDR3 region has 16 residues. The CDR3 nucleotides are TGTGCCTGGAGTGCCGACAAACCTCAGAATAATTCACCCCTCCACTTT. This translates into CAWSADKPQNNSPLHF.

The chain employs TRBV7-8 and TRBJ1-5; no firm D call. There are 13 residues in the CDR3. The ends were cut back, 5 bases at V and 9 bases at J, with 14 bases in the middle. Germline loops: CDR1 SGHVS, CDR2 FQNEAQ. CDR3 sequence (DNA): TGTGCCAGCAGCCTACTACCCCCTCGGCCCCAGCATTTT. Its protein is CASSLLPPRPQHF.

About this clone itself: The sample contains more than one DNA sequence encoding this CDR3. The chain links TRBV29-1 to TRBJ2-7; TRBD1 aligns across 11 bases. The CDR3 has 13 amino acids. The germline CDR1 and CDR2 sequences are SQVTM and ANQGSEA. V was clipped by 3 bases and J by 2 bases; unmatched bases: 0. CDR3 DNA: TGCAGCGTTGAGGGACAGGGGGCCTACGAGCAGTACTTC. It is translated as CSVEGQGAYEQYF.

The genes are TRBV7-6 and TRBJ2-7; D is possibly TRBD1 (5 bases). This CDR3 contains 14 residues. The germline CDR1 and CDR2 sequences are SGHVS and FNYEAQ. Trimming stripped 2 bases from V and 4 bases from J, with 12 bases between. CDR3 sequence (DNA): TGTGCCAGCAGCTTAATTGGGGCCGGATACGAGCAGTACTTC. It translates to CASSLIGAGYEQYF. Drawing the rest from reference TRBV7-6 and TRBJ2-7, the complete variable domain is GAGVSQSPRYKVTKRGQDVALRCDPISGHVSLYWYRQALGQGPEFLTYFNYEAQQDKSGLPNDRFSAERPEGSISTLTIQRTEQRDSAMYRCASSLIGAGYEQYFGPGTRLTVT.